The 18 T cell receptor beta chains given below trace back to one sample, sequenced in a study of shared clonotypes between healthy human individuals. The data were produced by immunoSEQ multiplex PCR, yet TCRdb's version contains in-frame clones alone and is incomplete. The sample consists of 1,500,000 or so clones, 96% of them appearing once. Sequencing used naive CD4+ T cells sorted from blood. Subset specified: CD45RA+ positively selected. These receptors came from a man in his thirties or forties in good health.

The CDR3 protein is CASSVRASGARNTEAFF. Written as DNA, the CDR3 is TGTGCCAGCAGTGTTCGCGCCTCAGGGGCGCGGAACACTGAAGCTTTCTTT. The chain employs TRBV2 and TRBJ1-1; D possibly corresponds to TRBD1 (6 bases). Germline V CDR1 and CDR2: SNHLY, FYNNEI. Trimming removed 4 bases at V and 1 base at J, with 19 bases between. The CDR3 has 17 amino acids.

This sequence joins TRBV6-1 and TRBJ2-7, with TRBD2 identical over 7 bases. CDR3 length: 13 residues. Unmatched junction bases numbered 2, after V lost 0 bases and J lost 6 bases. Germline CDR1 MNHNS, CDR2 SASEGT. CDR3 protein: CASSEARGGEQYF. CDR3 coding DNA: TGTGCCAGCAGTGAAGCGCGCGGGGGCGAGCAGTACTTC.

V is TRBV14 and J is TRBJ2-7; TRBD2 matches at 14 bases. The CDR3 consists of 20 residues. The V segment lost 4 bases and the J segment 3 bases; nucleotides outside the gene matches: 17. Germline V gives CDR1 SGHDN, CDR2 FVKESK. The CDR3 spells CASSPRLAGGLSQRHYEQYF. CDR3 coding DNA: TGTGCCAGCAGCCCACGACTAGCGGGAGGGCTATCCCAACGCCACTACGAGCAGTACTTC.

The chain is built from TRBV29-1 and TRBJ2-5; no reliable D call. The germline V gene encodes CDR1 SQVTM and CDR2 ANQGSEA. The CDR3 is 12 residues long. The V gene lost 4 bases and the J gene lost 4 bases, with 10 bases spanning the gap. The chain's CDR3 is CSVVTSGETQYF. As DNA, the CDR3 is TGCAGCGTTGTCACATCGGGAGAGACCCAGTACTTC.

This sequence joins TRBV5-1 and TRBJ2-1, with D possibly being TRBD1 or TRBD2 (6 bases each). V was trimmed by 0 bases and J by 9 bases, leaving 19 bases between them. CDR1 is SGHRS, CDR2 YFSETQ, per germline. This CDR3 contains 16 residues. CDR3 in DNA: TGCGCCAGCAGCTTGGTGGCGGGACACCCCGGGGGTGAGCAGTTCTTC. Protein: CASSLVAGHPGGEQFF.

The rearrangement links TRBV6-4 to TRBJ1-2, with D possibly being TRBD1 (5 bases). This CDR3 comprises 14 residues. Trimming stripped 7 bases from V and 3 bases from J, with 15 bases between. The germline CDR1 and CDR2 sequences are MRHNA and SNTAGT. The CDR3 DNA is TGTGCCAGCACCCCGACAGTTGGGGACTATGGCTACACCTTC. The encoded protein is CASTPTVGDYGYTF.

The chain has TRBV11-1 and TRBJ2-1; the D gene is possibly TRBD1 (7 bases). V lost 5 bases and J lost 4, with 18 bases in between. This CDR3 region has 16 residues. CDR1 and CDR2 from the germline V gene are SGHAT and FQDESV (reference sequence). The CDR3 coding sequence is TGTGCCAGCAGCCCAGGGGGGCTAGTCAAGTACAATGAGCAGTTCTTC. It translates to CASSPGGLVKYNEQFF.

The chain joins TRBV7-2 to TRBJ2-1; 9 bases align to TRBD2. There are 19 residues in the CDR3. The germline V gene encodes CDR1 SGHTA and CDR2 FQGNSA. V was clipped by 1 base and J by 4 bases; unmatched bases: 14. The CDR3 here is CASSLDLWASGDHYNEQFF. The DNA of the CDR3 is TGTGCCAGCAGCTTAGATCTGTGGGCTAGCGGGGATCATTACAATGAGCAGTTCTTC. Based on the CDR3 plus reference TRBV7-2 and TRBJ2-1, the full variable domain is GAGVSQSPSNKVTEKGKDVELRCDPISGHTALYWYRQSLGQGLEFLIYFQGNSAPDKSGLPSDRFSAERTGGSVSTLTIQRTQQEDSAVYLCASSLDLWASGDHYNEQFFGPGTRLTVL.

This sequence joins TRBV7-9 and TRBJ2-7, with D perhaps being TRBD1 or TRBD2 (5 bases each). Between the trimmed V and J ends, which lost 0 bases and 3 bases, there was a span of 15 bases. The length of the CDR3 is 16 residues. Germline V CDR1 and CDR2: SEHNR, FQNEAQ (reference sequence). The chain's CDR3 is CASSLARGDKYYEQYF. CDR3 sequence (DNA): TGTGCCAGCAGCTTAGCTAGGGGAGACAAATACTACGAGCAGTACTTC.

The chain joins TRBV10-2 to TRBJ2-1, with D unresolved. The CDR3 length is 14 residues. Trimming took 0 bases from V and 1 from J, leaving 4 bases between them. Germline CDR1 is WSHSY and CDR2 is SAAADI. CDR3 DNA: TGCGCCAGCAGTGAGTCACGGTCCTACAATGAGCAGTTCTTC. Amino acids: CASSESRSYNEQFF.

The V call is TRBV6-5, the J call TRBJ2-3, with D perhaps matching TRBD2 (5 bases). Trimming took 0 bases from V and 8 from J, leaving 15 bases between them. The CDR3 has 15 residues. Germline V gene sequence: CDR1 MNHEY, CDR2 SVGAGI. The CDR3 nucleotides are TGTGCCAGCAGTTACTCAGGGTCCCCCGAGGGTACGCAGTATTTT. Protein product: CASSYSGSPEGTQYF.

The CDR3 sequence: CASIGGLAGINEQFF. CDR3 coding DNA: TGTGCCAGCATCGGAGGACTAGCGGGAATCAATGAGCAGTTCTTC. This chain links TRBV25-1 with TRBJ2-1; 12 nucleotides match TRBD2. The CDR3 sequence is 15 residues long. The germline V gene encodes CDR1 MGHDK and CDR2 SYGVNS. The V gene end was trimmed by 7 bases and the J gene end by 6 bases; junction bases not matched to a gene: 7.

The V call is TRBV5-5, the J call TRBJ2-5; D gene uncertain. This CDR3 contains 13 residues. Trimming took off 4 bases at V and 2 bases at J, with 9 bases between the two ends. Per germline, CDR1 SGHKS and CDR2 YYEKEE (reference sequence). The CDR3 DNA reads as TGTGCCAGCAGCCCCGGGTCACAAGAGACCCAGTACTTC. This translates into CASSPGSQETQYF.

The rearrangement uses TRBV7-2 and TRBJ2-1; TRBD2 matches at 12 bases. Germline lookup yields CDR1 SGHTA and CDR2 FQGNSA. The CDR3 consists of 19 residues. Losses at the gene ends were 1 base for V and 0 bases for J; bases not matched to a gene: 7. CDR3 DNA: TGTGCCAGCAGCTTAGTCGCTAGCGGGAGGGCCAACTCCTACAATGAGCAGTTCTTC. As protein: CASSLVASGRANSYNEQFF.

This chain uses TRBV28 with TRBJ2-1; 10 bases agree with TRBD1. J was trimmed by 9 bases and V by 1 base; bases with no gene match: 9. Germline-derived CDR1 and CDR2 are MDHEN and SYDVKM. This CDR3 has 16 amino acids. CDR3 bases: TGTGCCAGCAGTTTATTTCCGGGACAGGGGTACGGTGAGCAGTTCTTC. Residues: CASSLFPGQGYGEQFF.

The chain carries TRBV9 and TRBJ1-1; D gene uncertain. Trimming stripped 4 bases from V and 5 bases from J, with 12 bases between. The length of the CDR3 is 13 residues. The germline CDR1 and CDR2 sequences are SGDLS and YYNGEE. This CDR3 is CASSLSPGTEAFF. The CDR3, as DNA: TGTGCCAGCAGCCTCTCCCCCGGTACTGAAGCTTTCTTT.

The rearrangement uses TRBV9 and TRBJ2-7, with 9 bases aligning to TRBD1. The CDR3 sequence is 15 residues long. J gave up 2 bases and V 4 bases, and 7 bases lay outside the gene matches. CDR1 is SGDLS and CDR2 is YYNGEE in the germline V gene. Here the CDR3 reads CASSPRQGGTYEQYF. DNA for the CDR3: TGTGCCAGCAGCCCCCGACAGGGGGGGACCTACGAGCAGTACTTC. Based on the CDR3 plus reference TRBV9 and TRBJ2-7, the full variable domain is DSGVTQTPKHLITATGQRVTLRCSPRSGDLSVYWYQQSLDQGLQFLIQYYNGEERAKGNILERFSAQQFPDLHSELNLSSLELGDSALYFCASSPRQGGTYEQYFGPGTRLTVT.

The V gene is TRBV27, the J gene TRBJ2-2; D is perhaps TRBD1 or TRBD2 (5 bases each). The CDR3 extends over 14 amino acids. The V end was cut by 7 bases, the J end by 4 bases, with 13 bases between. Germline loops: CDR1 MNHEY, CDR2 SMNVEV (reference sequence). The CDR3 DNA reads TGTGCCAGCAAACTGTCGGGGCTCACCGGGGAGCTGTTTTTT. Translation gives CASKLSGLTGELFF.